This T cell receptor beta chain was captured in a study of breast tumors, draining lymph nodes, adjacent tissues. A single count supports this clonotype. The antigen is not known. A read error may account for a junction end that differs from germline. Whole-study findings and limits: The data were judged consistent with most tumor T cells coming from lymph node and expanding in tumor. Luminal-like breast cancer showed significantly greater tumor-nontumor repertoire similarity than basal-like breast cancer did.

TCRdb redid the calling of the multiplex PCR reads with MiXCR, one entry per CDR3 protein. Counted here are 15,000 to 16,000 distinct CDR3 sequences, approximately 51% occurring once; the ten biggest clones make up 16%. The germline CDR1 and CDR2 sequences are SGHRS and YFSETQ. The CDR3 extends over 15 amino acids. The origin of this receptor is a female donor with breast cancer. Some clones in this sample may be carry-over from other donors' samples. The sample was tumor-adjacent breast tissue. The V gene is TRBV5-1, the J gene TRBJ1-2; no firm D call. CDR3 DNA sequence: TGCGCCAGCAGCTTGGGAGCATCAGGCCCGCATGGCTACACTTTC. This gives the protein CASSLGASGPHGYTF.